These 18 T cell receptor beta chains were sequenced from one sample in a study of spatial heterogeneity in lung cancer. General study points: Within tumors, counts of expanded alpha and beta TCRs tracked tumor mutation counts.

The time point here: sample taken at primary tumor resection. Each CDR3 protein gets one entry after TCRdb re-called the 5' RACE reads with MiXCR. Among thousands of distinct CDR3 sequences listed, 13% to 15% were seen once. What these receptors recognize is not known. Sequencing used lung tumor tissue, obtained at surgery. Every receptor here comes from a male donor with early-stage non-small cell lung cancer.

This clonotype was seen many times. Because the library targeted alpha chains, this beta chain is an off-target read whose size means little. V and J are TRBV20-1 and TRBJ1-4, with 9 nucleotides matching TRBD1. After removal of 3 bases from V and 4 bases from J, the junction contained 3 bases not matched to a gene. The CDR3 spans 14 residues. The germline gives CDR1 DFQATT, CDR2 SNEGSKA (reference sequence). CDR3 bases: TGCAGTGCTAGCGGACAGGGGCTTAATGAAAAACTGTTTTTT. As protein: CSASGQGLNEKLFF.

This clonotype is judged medium-sized (0.01 to 0.1%). Found in a library prepared for alpha chains, this beta chain is an off-target read, and its abundance has little meaning. The chain is built from TRBV7-2 and TRBJ1-2, with D possibly TRBD1 on 6 matching bases. Germline CDR1 and CDR2: SGHTA and FQGNSA. Trimming shortened V by 1 base and J by 1 base, and 13 bases separated the two germline ends. This CDR3 is built from 16 residues. The chain's CDR3 is CASSLGLTGNNYGYTF. CDR3 nucleotide sequence: TGTGCCAGCAGCTTAGGCTTAACAGGGAATAACTATGGCTACACCTTC.

This clonotype was counted ten times or more. With the library built for alpha chains, this beta chain is off target and its frequency is not meaningful. The chain combines TRBV12-3 or TRBV12-4 with TRBJ2-1; D is uncertain. V lost 3 bases and J lost 8, with 5 bases in between. The CDR3 runs 11 residues. The CDR3 protein is CASSFGYEQFF. DNA of the CDR3: TGTGCCAGCAGTTTCGGGTATGAGCAGTTCTTC.

This clonotype came up many times. Since the library was made to target alpha chains, this beta chain is a stray read and its abundance is not meaningful. The chain combines TRBV27 with TRBJ2-7; unclear D gene. The V end lost 2 bases, the J end lost 1 base, and 21 bases lay between the germline ends. Germline lookup yields CDR1 MNHEY and CDR2 SMNVEV (reference sequence). CDR3 length: 18 residues. The CDR3 sequence is CASSLRSGGIAGSYEQYF. DNA for the CDR3: TGTGCCAGCAGTTTAAGGTCCGGCGGAATAGCTGGTTCCTACGAGCAGTACTTC.

This clonotype was recorded many times. This beta chain is an unintended read in a library built for alpha chains; its size means little. This chain links TRBV12-3 or TRBV12-4 with TRBJ1-3; TRBD1 agrees at 9 bases. The CDR3 spans 15 residues. V lost 10 bases to trimming and J lost 4 bases; unmatched junction nucleotides: 11. DNA of the CDR3: TGTGCCACCCATTCAGGACAGGGGAGAGGAAACACCATATATTTT. Its translation is CATHSGQGRGNTIYF.

This clonotype was recorded at least ten times. This beta chain appears as a stray read in a library generated for alpha chains; its size is not informative. The chain recombines TRBV20-1 with TRBJ2-1, with 7 bases identical to TRBD1. The CDR3 runs 12 residues. V was pared by 2 bases and J by 10 bases, with 5 bases of the junction left unmatched. Germline V gene data show CDR1 as DFQATT and CDR2 as SNEGSKA (reference sequence). In nucleotides, the CDR3 is TGCAGTGCTAGACAGGGACAGCTAGAGCAGTTCTTC. It yields the protein CSARQGQLEQFF.

This clonotype rates as medium-sized. The library was designed around alpha chains, so this beta chain is a stray read whose abundance carries little weight. Here the CDR3 reads CASSEREGPDTQYF. Here the CDR3 DNA reads TGTGCCAGCAGTGAACGGGAGGGTCCGGATACGCAGTATTTT. The rearrangement joins TRBV6-1 to TRBJ2-3; 8 nucleotides line up with TRBD2. The CDR3 length is 14 residues. The V segment lost 2 bases and the J segment 6 bases; nucleotides outside the gene matches: 4. Germline V gene sequence: CDR1 MNHNS, CDR2 SASEGT.

This clonotype was observed at least ten times. Within a library made for alpha chains, this beta chain is off target, and its count is uninformative. The J gene is TRBJ2-6, the V gene TRBV11-2, with 14 bases fitting TRBD2. This CDR3 has 19 amino acids. After removal of 5 bases from V and 1 base from J, the junction contained 7 bases not matched to a gene. The germline V gene has CDR1 SGHAT and CDR2 FQNNGV. The CDR3 loop reads CASSARLAGGPSGANVLTF. CDR3 DNA: TGTGCCAGCAGCGCAAGACTAGCGGGAGGGCCGTCTGGGGCCAACGTCCTGACTTTC.

As for this clonotype: For a library built for alpha chains, this beta chain is a stray read; little rests on its size. V usage is TRBV10-2 and J usage is TRBJ1-6, with a weak D call TRBD1 (5 bases). The germline CDR1 and CDR2 sequences are WSHSY and SAAADI. The CDR3 extends over 16 amino acids. Trimming cost V 7 bases and J 9 bases, with 22 bases left between them. The CDR3 spells CASKTEYGALFSPLHF. CDR3 coding DNA: TGCGCCAGCAAAACGGAGTATGGGGCCCTGTTTTCACCCCTCCACTTT.

As regards this clonotype: This beta chain is a stray read from a library made for alpha chains; its abundance is not meaningful. This chain uses TRBV27 with TRBJ2-1; D unclear. CDR1 and CDR2 (germline): MNHEY, SMNVEV (reference sequence). This CDR3 comprises 11 residues. V was pared by 3 bases and J by 5 bases, with 2 bases between. The CDR3 here is CASSFNNEQFF. The CDR3 DNA reads TGTGCCAGCAGTTTTAACAATGAGCAGTTCTTC.

A word on this clonotype: This beta chain is an unintended read in a library built for alpha chains; its size means little. The V call is TRBV7-9, the J call TRBJ2-7; D is uncertain. Per the germline V gene, CDR1 is SEHNR and CDR2 is FQNEAQ (reference sequence). The CDR3 is 13 amino acids. V lost 2 bases, J lost 0 bases, and 5 bases lay in between. The CDR3 spells CASSLPTSYEQYF. CDR3 coding DNA: TGTGCCAGCAGCTTACCGACCTCCTACGAGCAGTACTTC.

At least ten counts were recorded for this clonotype. This beta chain is an off-target read within a library intended for alpha chains, so its frequency means little. The rearrangement links TRBV13 to TRBJ2-1; D is unclear. There are 14 residues in the CDR3. Trimming stripped 3 bases from V and 3 bases from J, with 9 bases between. CDR1 is PRHDT and CDR2 is FYEKMQ in the germline V gene (reference sequence). The CDR3 nucleotides are TGTGCCAGCAGCTTCAGTACAAACTACAATGAGCAGTTCTTC. Protein: CASSFSTNYNEQFF.

This clonotype was picked up many times. This beta chain is a stray sequence in a library constructed for alpha chains; its clone size is not meaningful. The chain employs TRBV29-1 and TRBJ2-7; D not resolved. CDR1 is SQVTM, CDR2 ANQGSEA, per germline. Trimming shortened V by 5 bases and J by 0 bases, and 5 bases separated the two germline ends. This CDR3 has 11 amino acids. The CDR3 reads CSVWSSYEQYF. DNA for the CDR3: TGCAGCGTTTGGAGCTCCTACGAGCAGTACTTC.

Note on this clonotype: This beta chain is a stray sequence in a library constructed for alpha chains; its clone size is not meaningful. The V call is TRBV6-5, the J call TRBJ2-1, with D possibly matching TRBD2 (5 bases). CDR1 and CDR2 from the germline V gene are MNHEY and SVGAGI. CDR3 length equals 13 residues. Trimming removed 2 bases at V and 5 bases at J, with 7 bases between. The CDR3 region is CASSYDGNNEQFF. CDR3 DNA: TGTGCCAGCAGTTACGACGGGAACAATGAGCAGTTCTTC.

In its sample, this clonotype is medium-sized. Since it is a stray read in a library aimed at alpha chains, this beta chain has a size that is not meaningful. The chain combines TRBV29-1 with TRBJ1-1, with 7 positions matching TRBD1. The CDR3 is 13 residues long. Germline CDR1 and CDR2: SQVTM and ANQGSEA. V lost 0 bases, J lost 6 bases, and 4 bases stayed unmatched. The CDR3 is CSVEDGGGSEAFF. CDR3 bases: TGCAGCGTTGAAGACGGAGGGGGCTCTGAAGCTTTCTTT.

This clonotype was detected ten times or more. This beta chain came through as a stray read in a library set up for alpha chains, and its size says little. The J gene is TRBJ1-6, the V gene TRBV20-1; 8 bases align to TRBD1. The junction had 14 bases not matched to a gene; V was cut back by 6 bases and J by 4 bases. This CDR3 contains 17 residues. Germline V gives CDR1 DFQATT, CDR2 SNEGSKA (reference sequence). CDR3 in amino acids: CSARTGSGGSYNSPLHF. The CDR3 nucleotides are TGCAGTGCGCGGACAGGGAGTGGGGGATCGTATAATTCACCCCTCCACTTT.

This clonotype appeared many times. Because this beta chain is a stray read in a library intended to capture alpha chains, its abundance should not be given much weight. The chain employs TRBV5-1 and TRBJ2-7, with TRBD1 as a possible D gene (6 bases). The ends were cut back, 6 bases at V and 3 bases at J, with 16 bases in the middle. Per the germline V gene, CDR1 is SGHRS and CDR2 is YFSETQ. This CDR3 has 14 residues. CDR3: CASKLRDTLYEQYF. The CDR3 coding sequence is TGCGCCAGCAAATTGAGGGACACCCTCTACGAGCAGTACTTC.

In its sample, this clonotype is medium-sized. Because this beta chain is a stray read in a library intended to capture alpha chains, its abundance should not be given much weight. This rearrangement joins TRBV14 to TRBJ2-5; D is ambiguous. Germline V lookup: CDR1 SGHDN, CDR2 FVKESK. The CDR3 loop spans 12 amino acids. V was pared by 1 base and J by 2 bases, with 2 bases between. CDR3 bases: TGTGCCAGCAGCCAAGTTCAAGAGACCCAGTACTTC. It translates to CASSQVQETQYF.